This TCR beta chain was obtained from a study of control samples from healthy donors and cancer patients. Here immunoSEQ multiplex PCR was the method, and the copy in TCRdb shows in-frame clones only, minus some. Of approximately 170,000 clones in the sample, 92% were seen once. Germline V CDR1 and CDR2: LNHNV, YYDKDF (reference sequence). Trimming left V 3 bases short and J 5 bases short, with 8 bases between. The length of the CDR3 is 13 residues. The chain carries TRBV15 and TRBJ1-5; D uncertain. The source of this sequence is a woman in her thirties in good health. The sample taken for sequencing was blood. In DNA form, the CDR3 reads TGTGCCACCAGCAGGGAGGAGGATCAGCCCCAGCATTTT. This codes for CATSREEDQPQHF.